These 21 T cell receptor beta chains originate from one sample sequenced in a study of T cells expressing NK-cell markers. No DNA is given; TCRdb re-called the 5' RACE reads and lists each CDR3 protein once. The specimen's table records approximately 460,000 distinct CDR3 sequences. The source material was blood T cells: a sorted CD56 or NKG2C T cell subset, CD4+ or CD8+ T cells, or bulk PBMC T cells (not recorded which). All receptors come from a woman between 18 and 70 years old in good health.

This chain connects TRBV12-3 or TRBV12-4 to TRBJ2-1. The CDR3 contains 14 residues. CDR3 amino acids: CASSFKGWHNEQFF.

The chain joins TRBV7-2 to TRBJ2-2; TCRdb names TRBD2, which stays unverified in the absence of DNA. Germline values: CDR1 SGHTA, CDR2 FQGNSA. This CDR3 region has 13 residues. The CDR3 sequence is CASSLPWTGELFF.

The chain links TRBV15 to TRBJ2-1; the D call of TRBD1 rests on TCRdb alone, since no DNA is present to check it. This CDR3 has 16 residues. Per germline, CDR1 LNHNV and CDR2 YYDKDF (reference sequence). The CDR3 sequence: CATSSPVRSGGNEQFF.

The CDR3 is CSVEVSGYEQYF. This chain connects TRBV29-1 to TRBJ2-7. Germline V gives CDR1 SQVTM, CDR2 ANQGSEA. The CDR3 is 12 amino acids.

The chain joins TRBV20-1 to TRBJ2-3; TCRdb returns TRBD2, unconfirmable since there is no DNA. The CDR3 has 14 amino acids. Germline CDR1 DFQATT, CDR2 SNEGSKA (reference sequence). The CDR3 protein is CSASERGGPDTQYF.

This chain links TRBV10-2 with TRBJ1-6. Germline assignment: CDR1 WSHSY and CDR2 SAAADI. The CDR3 consists of 18 residues. CDR3 loop: CASSEWDLLLSYNSPLHF.

The CDR3 protein is CASSPDRESNEQYF. This chain links TRBV3-1 with TRBJ2-7; the D call of TRBD1 rests on TCRdb alone, since no DNA is present to check it. Germline V gene data show CDR1 as LGHDT and CDR2 as YNNKEL (reference sequence). There are 14 residues in the CDR3.

The gene calls are TRBV12-3 or TRBV12-4 and TRBJ1-1. The CDR3 length is 13 residues. CDR3: CASSLFRGTEAFF.

CDR3 region: CASSSHRDRYNQPQHF. The rearrangement uses TRBV7-6 and TRBJ1-5; TCRdb picks TRBD1, but there is no DNA to check that call. The germline CDR1 and CDR2 sequences are SGHVS and FNYEAQ. The CDR3 spans 16 residues.

The chain is built from TRBV5-1 and TRBJ2-7; without DNA, the TCRdb call of TRBD2 cannot be checked. This CDR3 spans 13 amino acids. Germline V gives CDR1 SGHRS, CDR2 YFSETQ. CDR3 sequence reads: CASTRPGGYEQYF.

V usage is TRBV12-3 or TRBV12-4 and J usage is TRBJ2-1; the D call of TRBD2 rests on TCRdb alone, since no DNA is present to check it. The length of the CDR3 is 17 residues. The CDR3 reads CASSLGVGTSGYNEQFF.

CDR3 region: CSVLADPNTGELFF. The chain carries TRBV29-1 and TRBJ2-2. CDR1 is SQVTM and CDR2 is ANQGSEA in the germline V gene. The length of the CDR3 is 14 residues.

The chain carries TRBV18 and TRBJ2-6; the D call from TCRdb, TRBD2, cannot be confirmed without DNA. The CDR3 runs 15 residues. CDR1 and CDR2 from the germline V gene are KGHSH and LQKENI. The CDR3 sequence is CASSQDYSGANVLTF. Drawing the rest from reference TRBV18 and TRBJ2-6, the complete variable domain is NAGVMQNPRHLVRRRGQEARLRCSPMKGHSHVYWYRQLPEEGLKFMVYLQKENIIDESGMPKERFSAEFPKEGPSILRIQQVVRGDSAAYFCASSQDYSGANVLTFGAGSRLTVL.

The chain is built from TRBV5-1 and TRBJ2-5. The CDR3 loop spans 11 amino acids. Germline V gene lookup returns CDR1 SGHRS and CDR2 YFSETQ. CDR3 loop: CASRTQETQYF.

The chain couples TRBV20-1 to TRBJ2-1; the D call from TCRdb, TRBD1, cannot be confirmed without DNA. The CDR3 contains 16 residues. Germline CDR1 and CDR2: DFQATT and SNEGSKA (reference sequence). This CDR3 is CSVSEGAPSSYNEQFF.

J is TRBJ1-1 and V is TRBV7-6. The CDR3 loop spans 14 amino acids. Per germline, CDR1 SGHVS and CDR2 FNYEAQ. The CDR3 loop is CASSLGAGRTEAFF.

The chain joins TRBV5-1 to TRBJ2-3; without DNA, the TCRdb call of TRBD1 cannot be checked. Looked up from germline, CDR1 is SGHRS and CDR2 is YFSETQ. The CDR3 spans 15 residues. The CDR3 protein is CASSAAGDITDTQYF.

The chain has TRBV4-3 and TRBJ2-1. Germline loops: CDR1 LGHNA, CDR2 YSLEER. The CDR3 is 15 amino acids. The CDR3 sequence: CASSQDSNSYNEQFF.

The gene calls are TRBV7-2 and TRBJ1-1; TCRdb picks TRBD1, but there is no DNA to check that call. Germline CDR1 reads SGHTA; CDR2 reads FQGNSA. The CDR3 is made up of 15 amino acids. CDR3 sequence reads: CASSPWAQGNTEAFF. Variable domain in full (rest from reference TRBV7-2 and TRBJ1-1): GAGVSQSPSNKVTEKGKDVELRCDPISGHTALYWYRQSLGQGLEFLIYFQGNSAPDKSGLPSDRFSAERTGGSVSTLTIQRTQQEDSAVYLCASSPWAQGNTEAFFGQGTRLTVV.

V gene TRBV27 combines with J gene TRBJ1-1. This CDR3 region has 13 residues. Germline-derived CDR1 and CDR2 are MNHEY and SMNVEV (reference sequence). This CDR3 is CASSKQSNTEAFF.

The chain employs TRBV6-5 and TRBJ1-1; with no DNA, the TCRdb D assignment of TRBD1 cannot be verified. The germline gives CDR1 MNHEY, CDR2 SVGAGI. This CDR3 comprises 13 residues. The CDR3 region is CASSYQQGSQAFF.